This T cell receptor beta chain was obtained from a study of blood T cell repertoires in COVID-19. Study at large: The cDNA or gDNA used as material had been derived from T cells, B-cell-depleted T cells, or PBMCs.

Libraries were prepared by immunoSEQ multiplex PCR; TCRdb keeps only in-frame clonotypes and omits some of them. Altogether under 200,000 clones are present, less than 90% being singletons, with the ten largest covering more than 12%. Unmatched junction bases numbered 2, after V lost 5 bases and J lost 9 bases. Germline CDR1 and CDR2: MNHNY and SVGAGI (reference sequence). The CDR3 has 14 residues. The sample was peripheral blood. This TCR derives from a woman between 65 and 79 years old with COVID-19, enrolled during active disease. V and J are TRBV6-6 and TRBJ1-6; TRBD1 matches at 12 bases. The DNA of the CDR3 is TGTGCCAGCAGTGGGACAGGGGGCGGTTCACCCCTCCACTTT. It is translated as CASSGTGGGSPLHF.